This TCR beta chain was captured in a study of blood T cells in healthy people across ages (dated by TCRdb to between 2014 and 2017). Regarding the research as a whole: Template switching captured roughly one uniquely barcoded TCR beta cDNA molecule per two T cells in model experiments. Using deep sequencing normalized with unique cDNA molecular identifiers, the study measured how TCR beta repertoire diversity changes with age. Donors of different ages were randomly distributed across sequencing lanes to avoid experimental bias. Two additional independent replicas of 1 million unique cDNA reads from the same blood draw were analyzed for two donors (one aged 18 to 30 and one aged 80 or older). The donors were split into four age groups: young (average 16 years), middle-aged (around 40), aged (more than 60) and long-lived (about 82). Here is what the overall study found, with its caveats: Observed TCR beta diversity correlated strongly with the percentage of naive T cells measured by flow cytometry. Compared with the aged group, the long-lived group had more naive CD4+ T cells, fewer expanded clones and increased TCR diversity, a pattern suggesting age selection. Because profiling used bulk unsorted PBMCs, naive and antigen-experienced compartments could not be compared conclusively. Total diversity estimates from one million sequenced T cells were considered lower bounds and underestimates. Observed TCR beta diversity per million T cells fell roughly linearly with age, and a significant reduction was already apparent by age around 36. Because the CMV infection status of the donors was unknown, age-related changes in expanded clonotypes may potentially have been confounded.

Library creation used 5' RACE. The data were produced on an Illumina HiSeq 2500. A second about 7 to 11 cycle PCR used a sample-barcoded 5' primer and a J-beta primer mix. A template-switch 5' adaptor carrying 12 random nucleotides introduced a unique molecular identifier onto each TCR beta cDNA molecule. Each sample yielded at least 3 million CDR3-containing paired-end reads. First-strand cDNA synthesis was performed from all RNA using the Mint cDNA synthesis kit, with priming by a TRBC-specific oligonucleotide. Following uracil-DNA glycosylase treatment, a first 18-cycle PCR with universal primers M1SS and BC2_uni_R was performed on all cDNA. In the original analysis: For normalization, 1 million high-quality reads, each with a distinct molecular identifier, were randomly selected from each sample. Reads with shared molecular identifiers were discarded instead of being binned into consensus sequences. CDR3 identification, clonotype clustering and error correction used MiTCR with a Q25 quality threshold and the strictest error-elimination algorithm. Lower-bound total TCR beta diversity was estimated with a nonparametric unseen species model using Euler transformation. The raw public data were reprocessed by TCRdb itself: fastp quality trimming at Q25, MiXCR clonotype calling, in-frame beta chains only. Every distinct CDR3 protein forms one entry, paired with its most common genes and DNA. TCRdb, rather than the study authors, made the V and J calls. A total of some 900,000 distinct CDR3 sequences appear in this sample, around 48% of them only once. Around an eighth of the sample is in the top ten clones.

A remark on this clonotype: Its antigen is unknown. Base qualities are not recorded, but no much larger clone differs from it by a single base.

Taken from cysteine to phenylalanine, the CDR3 has 16 residues. Just CDR3 DNA is preserved here, 48 bases in frame from base 1. V gives up 2 bases and J gives up 0 bases, and the segment between their germline ends measures 12 bases. CDR1 and CDR2 are read off the germline V gene as SGHTA and FQGNSA. The approximately 40 donors, aged about 6 to 95 years, were systemically healthy Caucasian individuals from Russia. Around 9.8 milliliters of peripheral blood were collected from each donor into EDTA-treated Vacutainer tubes. PBMCs were isolated by Ficoll-Paque density-gradient centrifugation, with at least 7 million obtained per sample. Total RNA was extracted from PBMCs with Trizol reagent, with at least 5 micrograms obtained per sample. For every donor, flow cytometry on a PBMC aliquot measured the percentage of naive CD45RAhigh/CD27high T cells.

The receptor was derived from a man aged 25-40 years in good health. The material sequenced was blood. Here the chain combines TRBV7-2 and TRBJ2-3, with TRBD1 perhaps the D gene, on 5 matching bases. The nucleotide sequence reads as follows: TGTGCCAGCAGCTTATATTGGGGCATTAGCACAGATACGCAGTATTTT. Its amino acids are CASSLYWGISTDTQYF.